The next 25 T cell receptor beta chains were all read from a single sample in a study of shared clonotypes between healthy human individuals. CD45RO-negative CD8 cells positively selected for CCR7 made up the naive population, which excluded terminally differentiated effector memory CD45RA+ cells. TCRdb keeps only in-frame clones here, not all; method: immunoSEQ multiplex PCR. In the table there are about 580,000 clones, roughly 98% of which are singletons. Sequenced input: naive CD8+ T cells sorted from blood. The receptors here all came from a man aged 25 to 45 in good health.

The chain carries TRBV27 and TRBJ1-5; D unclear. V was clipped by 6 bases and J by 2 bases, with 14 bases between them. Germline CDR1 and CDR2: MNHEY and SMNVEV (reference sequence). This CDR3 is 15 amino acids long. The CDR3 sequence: CASSLDGRGNQPQHF. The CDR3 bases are TGTGCCAGCAGCTTGGACGGAAGAGGCAATCAGCCCCAGCATTTT.

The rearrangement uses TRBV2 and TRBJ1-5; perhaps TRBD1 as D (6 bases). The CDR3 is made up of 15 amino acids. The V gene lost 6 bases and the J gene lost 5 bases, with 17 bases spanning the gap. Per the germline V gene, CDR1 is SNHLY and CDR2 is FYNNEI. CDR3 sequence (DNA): TGTGCCAGCAGCTCGACAGGCCAGTTCGATCAGCCCCAGCATTTT. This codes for CASSSTGQFDQPQHF.

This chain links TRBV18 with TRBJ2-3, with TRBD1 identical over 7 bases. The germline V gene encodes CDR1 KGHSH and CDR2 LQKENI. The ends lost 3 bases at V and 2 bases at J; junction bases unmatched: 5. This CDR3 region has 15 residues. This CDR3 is CASSPGTVTTDTQYF. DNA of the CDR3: TGTGCCAGCTCACCCGGGACAGTAACCACAGATACGCAGTATTTT.

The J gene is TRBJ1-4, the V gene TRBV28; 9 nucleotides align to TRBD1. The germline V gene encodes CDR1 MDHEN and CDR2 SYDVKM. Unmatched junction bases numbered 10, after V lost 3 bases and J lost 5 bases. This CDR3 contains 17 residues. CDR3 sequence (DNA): TGTGCCAGCAGTTTTCCACGTCTCGACAGGGGGAATGAAAAACTGTTTTTT. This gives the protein CASSFPRLDRGNEKLFF.

DNA for the CDR3: TGTGCCAGCAGTGGGGGGGACTCCTTCACCGGGGAGCTGTTTTTT. Protein product: CASSGGDSFTGELFF. This chain joins TRBV27 and TRBJ2-2, with 7 nucleotides matching TRBD2. The CDR3 has 15 residues. Germline V gene data show CDR1 as MNHEY and CDR2 as SMNVEV (reference sequence). Trimming at V came to 5 bases and at J to 4 bases, leaving 7 bases not matched to a gene.

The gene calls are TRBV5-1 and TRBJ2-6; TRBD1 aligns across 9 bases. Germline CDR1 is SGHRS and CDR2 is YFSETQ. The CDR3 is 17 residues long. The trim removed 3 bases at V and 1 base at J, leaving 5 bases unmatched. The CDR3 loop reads CASSWTGAWSGANVLTF. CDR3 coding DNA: TGCGCCAGCAGCTGGACAGGGGCCTGGTCTGGGGCCAACGTCCTGACTTTC.

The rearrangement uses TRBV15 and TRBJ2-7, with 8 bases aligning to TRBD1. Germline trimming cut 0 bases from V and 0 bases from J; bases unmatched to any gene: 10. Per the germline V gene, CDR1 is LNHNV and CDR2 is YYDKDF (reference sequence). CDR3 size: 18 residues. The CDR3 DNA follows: TGTGCCACCAGCAGAGATTTTGGGACAGGACCTAGCTCCTACGAGCAGTACTTC. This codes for CATSRDFGTGPSSYEQYF.

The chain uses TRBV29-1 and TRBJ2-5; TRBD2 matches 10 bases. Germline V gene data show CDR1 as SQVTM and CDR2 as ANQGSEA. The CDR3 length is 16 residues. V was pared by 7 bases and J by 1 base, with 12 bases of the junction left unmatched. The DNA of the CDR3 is TGCAGCGCGAACCCCTTAGCGGGGGGTGGCCAAGAGACCCAGTACTTC. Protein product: CSANPLAGGGQETQYF.

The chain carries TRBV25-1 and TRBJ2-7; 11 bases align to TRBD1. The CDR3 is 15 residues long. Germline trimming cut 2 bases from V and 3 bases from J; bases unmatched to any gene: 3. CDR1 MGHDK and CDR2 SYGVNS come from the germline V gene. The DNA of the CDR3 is TGTGCCAGCAGTGAAGGGACAGGGGGGTACTACGAGCAGTACTTC. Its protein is CASSEGTGGYYEQYF.

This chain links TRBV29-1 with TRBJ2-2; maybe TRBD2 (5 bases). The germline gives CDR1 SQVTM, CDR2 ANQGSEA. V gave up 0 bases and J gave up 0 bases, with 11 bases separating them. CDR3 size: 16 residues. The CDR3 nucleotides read TGCAGCGTTGAAGATCGAGGGAGTTCGAACACCGGGGAGCTGTTTTTT. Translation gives CSVEDRGSSNTGELFF.

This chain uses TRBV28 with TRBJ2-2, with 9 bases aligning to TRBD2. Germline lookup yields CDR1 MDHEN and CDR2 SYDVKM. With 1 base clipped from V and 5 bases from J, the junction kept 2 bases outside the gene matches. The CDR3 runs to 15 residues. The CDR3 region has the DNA TGTGCCAGCAGTTTATTAGCGGGAGAAACCGGGGAGCTGTTTTTT. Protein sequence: CASSLLAGETGELFF.

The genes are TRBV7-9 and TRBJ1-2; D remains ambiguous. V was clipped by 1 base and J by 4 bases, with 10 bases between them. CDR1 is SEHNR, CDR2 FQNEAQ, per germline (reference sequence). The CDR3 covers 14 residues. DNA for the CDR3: TGTGCCAGCAGCTTAGATAGCAGTTTCTATGGCTACACCTTC. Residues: CASSLDSSFYGYTF.

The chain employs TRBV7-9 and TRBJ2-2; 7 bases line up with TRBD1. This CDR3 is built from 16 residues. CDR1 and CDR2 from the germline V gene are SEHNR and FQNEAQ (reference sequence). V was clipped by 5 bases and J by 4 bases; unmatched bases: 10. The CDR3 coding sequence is TGTGCCAGCAGCCCTGGACAGGCAGCGGCCACCGGGGAGCTGTTTTTT. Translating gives CASSPGQAAATGELFF.

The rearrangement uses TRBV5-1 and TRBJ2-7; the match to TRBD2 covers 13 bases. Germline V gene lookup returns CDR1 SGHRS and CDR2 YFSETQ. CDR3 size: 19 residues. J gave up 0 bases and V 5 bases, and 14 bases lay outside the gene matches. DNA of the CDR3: TGCGCCAGCAGTGAGAAGGGACTAGCGGGGTACAGGAGCTCCTACGAGCAGTACTTC. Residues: CASSEKGLAGYRSSYEQYF.

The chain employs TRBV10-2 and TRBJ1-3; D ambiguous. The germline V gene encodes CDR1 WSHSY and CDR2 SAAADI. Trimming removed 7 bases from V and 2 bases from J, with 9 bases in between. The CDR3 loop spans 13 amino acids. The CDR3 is CASMGSPGNTIYF. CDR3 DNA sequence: TGCGCCAGCATGGGCAGCCCTGGAAACACCATATATTTT.

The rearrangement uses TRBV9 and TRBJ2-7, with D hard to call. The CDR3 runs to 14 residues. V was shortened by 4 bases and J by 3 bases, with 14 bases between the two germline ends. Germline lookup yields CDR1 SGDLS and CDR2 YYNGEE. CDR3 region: CASSPQTRDYEQYF. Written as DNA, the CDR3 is TGTGCCAGCAGCCCTCAGACTCGAGACTACGAGCAGTACTTC.

The CDR3 nucleotides read TGCGCCAGCAGCTTGTTCGAGGGGGCTGGTGGCTACACCTTC. Residues: CASSLFEGAGGYTF. V is TRBV5-1 and J is TRBJ1-2; 7 nucleotides agree with TRBD1. J lost 7 bases, V lost 1 base, and 7 bases had no gene match. Germline CDR1 reads SGHRS; CDR2 reads YFSETQ. This CDR3 has 14 residues.

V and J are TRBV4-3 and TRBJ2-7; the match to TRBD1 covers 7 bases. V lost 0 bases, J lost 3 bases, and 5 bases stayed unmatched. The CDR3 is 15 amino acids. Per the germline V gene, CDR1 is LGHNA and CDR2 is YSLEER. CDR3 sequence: CASSQDEGALYEQYF. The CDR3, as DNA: TGCGCCAGCAGCCAAGACGAGGGGGCGCTCTACGAGCAGTACTTC.

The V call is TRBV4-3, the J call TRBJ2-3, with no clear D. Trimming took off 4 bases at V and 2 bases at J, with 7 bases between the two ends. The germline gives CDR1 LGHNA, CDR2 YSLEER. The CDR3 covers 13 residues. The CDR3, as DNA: TGCGCCAGCAGCCCAAGTCCCACAGATACGCAGTATTTT. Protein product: CASSPSPTDTQYF.

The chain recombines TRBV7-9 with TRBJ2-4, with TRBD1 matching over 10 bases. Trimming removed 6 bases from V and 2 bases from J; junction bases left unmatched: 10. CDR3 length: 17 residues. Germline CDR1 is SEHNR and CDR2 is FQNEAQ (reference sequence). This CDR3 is CASRQASGQGPKNIQYF. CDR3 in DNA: TGTGCCAGCAGGCAAGCCTCGGGACAGGGGCCCAAAAACATTCAGTACTTC.

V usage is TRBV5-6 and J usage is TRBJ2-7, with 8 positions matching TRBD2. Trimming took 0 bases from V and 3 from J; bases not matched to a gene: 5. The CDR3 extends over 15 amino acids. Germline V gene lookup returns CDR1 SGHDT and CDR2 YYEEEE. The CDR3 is CASSLGGLGGYEQYF. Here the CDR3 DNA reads TGTGCCAGCAGCTTGGGGGGACTAGGCGGCTACGAGCAGTACTTC. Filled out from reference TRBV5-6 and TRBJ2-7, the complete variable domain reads DAGVTQSPTHLIKTRGQQVTLRCSPKSGHDTVSWYQQALGQGPQFIFQYYEEEERQRGNFPDRFSGHQFPNYSSELNVNALLLGDSALYLCASSLGGLGGYEQYFGPGTRLTVT.

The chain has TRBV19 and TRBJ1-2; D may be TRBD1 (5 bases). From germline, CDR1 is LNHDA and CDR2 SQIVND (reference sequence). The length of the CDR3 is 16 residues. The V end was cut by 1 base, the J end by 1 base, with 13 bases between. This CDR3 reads CASSIVRTGNNYGYTF. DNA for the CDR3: TGTGCCAGTAGTATAGTTAGAACAGGAAATAACTATGGCTACACCTTC.

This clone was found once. The CDR3 nucleotides are TGTGCCAGCAGCACTAGCGGGAGGCGGACCTACGAGCAGTACTTC. Protein: CASSTSGRRTYEQYF. The genes are TRBV7-9 and TRBJ2-7; 12 bases line up with TRBD2. V lost 5 bases and J lost 2; bases outside the gene matches: 4. The germline CDR1 and CDR2 sequences are SEHNR and FQNEAQ (reference sequence). There are 15 residues in the CDR3. The variable domain in full, with the rest retrieved from reference TRBV7-9 and TRBJ2-7, is DTGVSQNPRHKITKRGQNVTFRCDPISEHNRLYWYRQTLGQGPEFLTYFQNEAQLEKSRLLSDRFSAERPKGSFSTLEIQRTEQGDSAMYLCASSTSGRRTYEQYFGPGTRLTVT.

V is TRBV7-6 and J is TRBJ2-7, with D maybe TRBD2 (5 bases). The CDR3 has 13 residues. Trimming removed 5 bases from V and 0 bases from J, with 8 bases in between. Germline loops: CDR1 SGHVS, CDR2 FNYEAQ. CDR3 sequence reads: CASSPEGSYEQYF. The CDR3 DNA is TGTGCCAGCAGCCCTGAGGGCTCCTACGAGCAGTACTTC.

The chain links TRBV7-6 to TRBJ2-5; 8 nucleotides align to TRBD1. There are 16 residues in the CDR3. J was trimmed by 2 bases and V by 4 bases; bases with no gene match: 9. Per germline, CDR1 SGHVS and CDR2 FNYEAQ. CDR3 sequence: CASSSPGQALQETQYF. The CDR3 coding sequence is TGTGCCAGCAGCTCCCCGGGACAGGCATTACAAGAGACCCAGTACTTC.